Listed below are T cell receptor beta chains from one sample, sequenced in a study of T cells in Graves' hyperthyroidism and ophthalmopathy. TCRdb reanalysed the multiplex PCR reads using MiXCR and keeps one entry per CDR3 protein. The table includes around 420,000 distinct CDR3 sequences, about a sixth detected once. The specimen sequenced was blood. All receptors come from a woman aged 18-29 years with Graves' hyperthyroidism. The CDR3 runs from the conserved cysteine through the conserved F or W. Each record gives: V gene, J gene, clone size, D gene, CDR3 DNA, CDR3 protein. D genes are given only for firm matches. Not every row has a clone size; where given, it reads once, few, many or a size class.

TRBV6-1	TRBJ1-5	few	TRBD1	TGTGCCAGCAGTTTATCGACAGGGACTATAGTTGGCAATCAGCCCCAGCATTTT	CASSLSTGTIVGNQPQHF
TRBV13	TRBJ2-5	many	NA	TGTGCCAGCAGCTCAGGACAGTGGGGCCAAGAGACCCAGTACTTC	CASSSGQWGQETQYF
TRBV28	TRBJ2-6	many	NA	TGTGCCAGCAGACTTGACCTCCTCTCTGGGGCCAACGTCCTGACTTTC	CASRLDLLSGANVLTF
TRBV7-2	TRBJ2-1	NA	TRBD2	TGTGCCAGCAGCTTACGCGGGGGGGCCGTTAATGAGCAGTTCTTC	CASSLRGGAVNEQFF
TRBV7-8	TRBJ1-2	few	NA	TGTGCCAGCAGCGCACCCTCGGGGGCTCTTAACTATGGCTACACCTTC	CASSAPSGALNYGYTF
TRBV24-1	TRBJ1-2	NA	NA	TGTGCCACCAGTGACAACAGACAGTTAAACTATGGCTACACCTTC	CATSDNRQLNYGYTF
TRBV7-6	TRBJ2-7	NA	TRBD2	TGTGCCAGCAGCGCAGAGACTAGCGGGAGCTACGAGCAGTACTTC	CASSAETSGSYEQYF
TRBV3-1	TRBJ2-3	few	TRBD2	TGTGCCAGCAGCCAAGATTCCGGACTAGCGGGGGGGGACACAGATACGCAGTATTTT	CASSQDSGLAGGDTDTQYF
TRBV29-1	TRBJ1-6	NA	TRBD1	TGCAGCGTGGCGGACAGGGGAGGTTCACCCCTCCACTTT	CSVADRGGSPLHF
TRBV20-1	TRBJ1-4	many	TRBD1	TGCAGTGCTGGGCCGGGACAGGGTATAGGAAAACTGTTTTTT	CSAGPGQGIGKLFF
TRBV7-9	TRBJ2-1	once	TRBD1	TGTGCCAGCAGCTTTACAGGGGGCGTTGGATACAATGAGCAGTTCTTC	CASSFTGGVGYNEQFF
TRBV24-1	TRBJ2-7	NA	NA	TGTGCCACCGAAGACCAGAGCTCCTACGAGCAGTACTTC	CATEDQSSYEQYF
TRBV5-4	TRBJ2-7	NA	NA	TGTGCCAGCAGCTTGGACGCATTCTCCTACGAGCAGTACTTC	CASSLDAFSYEQYF
TRBV2	TRBJ2-7	NA	NA	TGTGCCAGCAGTGTCGGGACCTACGAGCAGTACTTC	CASSVGTYEQYF
TRBV4-3	TRBJ1-4	NA	NA	TGCGCCAGCAGCCCTAGAGTGAGCTCTAATGAAAAACTGTTTTTT	CASSPRVSSNEKLFF
TRBV19	TRBJ2-7	NA	TRBD2	TGTGCCAGTAGTATAGCGTCCCCCGGGACTAGTGACTACGAGCAGTACTTC	CASSIASPGTSDYEQYF
TRBV7-2	TRBJ2-3	many	TRBD2	TGTGCCAGCAGCTTAACTAGCGGGGGAAATACGCAGTATTTT	CASSLTSGGNTQYF
TRBV7-6	TRBJ2-5	NA	NA	TGTGCCAGCAGCTTAGGGGCAGGGAATAAAGAGACCCAGTACTTC	CASSLGAGNKETQYF
TRBV5-1	TRBJ2-4	few	TRBD1	TGCGCCAGCAGCAAGGCCGGGACAGGGGGCGAAAACATTCAGTACTTC	CASSKAGTGGENIQYF
TRBV5-6	TRBJ1-1	NA	NA	TGTGCCAGCAGCTTAACCTTTCCCACTGAAGCTTTCTTT	CASSLTFPTEAFF
TRBV11-2	TRBJ1-2	NA	TRBD1	TGTGCCAGCAGCCGGACGACAGGGGGCGCCCGGGATGGCTACACCTTC	CASSRTTGGARDGYTF
TRBV14	TRBJ2-1	NA	NA	TGTGCCAGCAGCCAAAAGGGGGAACCCTACAATGAGCAGTTCTTC	CASSQKGEPYNEQFF
TRBV11-1	TRBJ2-2	many	NA	TGTGCCAGCAGCAACACCGGGGAGCTGTTTTTT	CASSNTGELFF
TRBV6-6	TRBJ1-4	NA	TRBD1	TGTGCCAGCAGTTACCCCCGACAGGGGGCCAATGAAAAACTGTTTTTT	CASSYPRQGANEKLFF
TRBV3-1	TRBJ2-3	NA	NA	TGTGCCAGCAACCAAGTGGGGAATACGCAGTATTTT	CASNQVGNTQYF
TRBV4-2	TRBJ2-1	few	TRBD2	TGTGCCAGCAGCCAGCCTCGGGCGGGAGGGCCCAATGAGCAGTTCTTC	CASSQPRAGGPNEQFF
TRBV7-8	TRBJ2-1	few	TRBD1	TGTGCCAGCAGCTGGCGAGGGGACAGGGAGGTTGGTGAGCAGTTCTTC	CASSWRGDREVGEQFF
TRBV5-8	TRBJ2-1	few	NA	TGTGCCAGCAGCTGGGGACGGAATGAGCAGTTCTTC	CASSWGRNEQFF
TRBV10-3	TRBJ2-5	NA	NA	TGTGCCATCAGTGAAAGGGGCAGGGACGAGACCCAGTACTTC	CAISERGRDETQYF
TRBV11-2	TRBJ2-1	many	TRBD2	TGTGCCAGCAGCTCTATTAGCGGGGAACGCTACAATGAGCAGTTCTTC	CASSSISGERYNEQFF
TRBV12-3/TRBV12-4	TRBJ1-6	NA	NA	TGTGCCAGCAGTTTTCGTTCACCCCTCCACTTT	CASSFRSPLHF
TRBV7-2	TRBJ1-1	NA	NA	TGTGCCAACAGCTTATACAGTTTCGGGATGAACACTGAAGCTTTCTTT	CANSLYSFGMNTEAFF
TRBV5-4	TRBJ2-1	NA	NA	TGTGCCAGCAGCCCCGAGGGCTCCCGGAGCCCCTACAATGAGCAGTTCTTC	CASSPEGSRSPYNEQFF
TRBV5-1	TRBJ1-1	NA	NA	TGCGCCAGCAGCTTGGGCCCCGGCAGGGACACTGAAGCTTTCTTT	CASSLGPGRDTEAFF
TRBV7-6	TRBJ2-1	few	TRBD1	TGTGCCAGCAGCTTAGCGCCGGGACAGCCCAACCTAGATGATAATGAGCAGTTCTTC	CASSLAPGQPNLDDNEQFF
TRBV6-1	TRBJ2-7	many	NA	TGTGCCAGCAGGCAGACAGTGGAGTACGAGCAGTACTTC	CASRQTVEYEQYF
TRBV20-1	TRBJ1-2	many	NA	TGCAGTGCTAGGTGGGAAGGGGGCTACACCTTC	CSARWEGGYTF
TRBV20-1	TRBJ1-2	many	TRBD1	TGCAGTGCTGAGACCGGGACAGGCCTAAATTTAAACTATGGCTACACCTTC	CSAETGTGLNLNYGYTF
TRBV20-1	TRBJ2-2	NA	NA	TGCAGTGCTAGGCGGCTAGACGGCACCGGGGAGCTGTTTTTT	CSARRLDGTGELFF
TRBV6-6	TRBJ2-7	many	NA	TGTGCCAGCAGTTACTCCCGGGCCCCCTACGAGCAGTACTTC	CASSYSRAPYEQYF
TRBV5-1	TRBJ1-2	few	NA	TGCGCCAGCAGCCCCCGACAGGACAACTATGGCTACACCTTC	CASSPRQDNYGYTF
TRBV28	TRBJ2-7	NA	TRBD2	TGTGCCAGCAGTTTCCTTTGGTTCGGGACTAGCGGCTCCTACGAGCAGTACTTC	CASSFLWFGTSGSYEQYF
TRBV7-2	TRBJ1-1	many	TRBD1	TGTGCCAGCAGCTTAACAAACAGGGGGACTGAAGCTTTCTTT	CASSLTNRGTEAFF
TRBV12-3/TRBV12-4	TRBJ2-3	many	NA	TGTGCCAGCAGCCGGATATCCACAGATACGCAGTATTTT	CASSRISTDTQYF
TRBV24-1	TRBJ2-3	NA	TRBD1	TGTGCCACCAGTAACAGGGGGCGTAGCACAGATACGCAGTATTTT	CATSNRGRSTDTQYF
TRBV5-6	TRBJ2-7	once	NA	TGTGCCAGCAGCTTGAAAGCGGAATCCTACGAGCGGTACTTC	CASSLKAESYERYF
TRBV28	TRBJ1-1	many	NA	TGTGCCAGCAGTATCGGGGGACAACACACTGAAGCTTTCTTT	CASSIGGQHTEAFF
TRBV29-1	TRBJ2-2	many	NA	TGCAGCGTTGCCAGGGGAGAGGGGACCGGGGAGCTGTTTTTT	CSVARGEGTGELFF
TRBV20-1	TRBJ1-2	NA	NA	TGCAGTGCTAATCAGGGAGTCTATGGCTACACCTTC	CSANQGVYGYTF
TRBV19	TRBJ1-2	few	NA	TGTGCCAGTAGTAGGGCTACGGGTCGGGGCTACACCTTC	CASSRATGRGYTF
TRBV28	TRBJ1-1	many	NA	TGTGCCAGCAGTTCCCCGGACCCTACTGAAGCTTTCTTT	CASSSPDPTEAFF
TRBV7-9	TRBJ2-3	NA	NA	TGTGTCAGCAGCCCCCCTAGCACAGATACGCAGTATTTT	CVSSPPSTDTQYF
TRBV10-3	TRBJ1-1	few	TRBD1	TGTGCCATCAGTGGACAGGGGCCCATGAACACTGAAGCTTTCTTT	CAISGQGPMNTEAFF
TRBV28	TRBJ2-3	many	TRBD2	TGTGCCAGCGGACTAGCGGGAGTTTCGATCACAGATACGCAGTATTTT	CASGLAGVSITDTQYF